The 32 T cell receptor beta chains reported below all come from one sample, sequenced in a study of regulatory T cells in long-lasting Graves disease. Time point denoted: persistent/refractory GD, antithyroid drugs over 5 years with positive TRAb. After RNA was extracted from PBMCs, the TCR library was made from it. The authors built TCR beta libraries using iRepertoire HTBI primers and Arm-PCR of CDR3 regions. TCRdb independently ran MiXCR on the multiplex PCR reads; one entry per CDR3 protein. The repertoire holds roughly 450,000 distinct CDR3 sequences, with around 21% as singletons. The source material was peripheral blood mononuclear cells (PBMCs), sampled when the disease was refractory, from a patient treated with antithyroid drugs. The receptors were gathered from a female donor with Graves disease.

The chain employs TRBV28 and TRBJ2-1, with 9 bases that match TRBD2. The germline CDR1 and CDR2 sequences are MDHEN and SYDVKM. The CDR3 extends over 13 amino acids. Unmatched junction bases numbered 3, after V lost 7 bases and J lost 5 bases. In nucleotides, the CDR3 is TGTGCCAGCAAAGCGGGAGGTGACAATGAGCAGTTCTTC. Amino acids: CASKAGGDNEQFF.

This clonotype was seen ten or more times. CDR3 nucleotides: TGTGCCAGCAGCTTACAGGCTGGACAGATCACACAAGAGACCCAGTACTTC. Amino acid sequence: CASSLQAGQITQETQYF. The genes are TRBV11-2 and TRBJ2-5; weak D call: TRBD1 (6 bases). CDR1 and CDR2 from the germline V gene are SGHAT and FQNNGV. V was clipped by 2 bases and J by 2 bases, with 18 bases between them. The CDR3 is made up of 17 amino acids.

V usage is TRBV24-1 and J usage is TRBJ2-2; D gene ambiguous. Germline values: CDR1 KGHDR, CDR2 SFDVKD. The CDR3 has 16 residues. V was clipped by 0 bases and J by 2 bases, with 9 bases between them. The CDR3 loop is CATSDLGRQNTGELFF. CDR3 nucleotide sequence: TGTGCCACCAGTGATTTGGGTCGTCAAAACACCGGGGAGCTGTTTTTT.

The V gene is TRBV7-9, the J gene TRBJ1-1; tentatively, D is TRBD1 (5 bases). CDR3 length: 13 amino acids. Per the germline V gene, CDR1 is SEHNR and CDR2 is FQNEAQ (reference sequence). V was trimmed by 5 bases and J by 8 bases, leaving 15 bases between them. The chain's CDR3 is CASSKGYRTEAFF. DNA for the CDR3: TGTGCCAGCAGCAAGGGATACAGGACGGAAGCTTTCTTT.

The genes are TRBV13 and TRBJ2-1; 12 nucleotides match TRBD2. Germline assignment: CDR1 PRHDT and CDR2 FYEKMQ (reference sequence). The CDR3 is 16 residues long. Unmatched junction bases numbered 4, after V lost 3 bases and J lost 4 bases. CDR3 coding DNA: TGTGCCAGCAGCTTGGAAACTAGCGGGAGGTACAATGAGCAGTTCTTC. Translation gives CASSLETSGRYNEQFF.

This clonotype was seen at least ten times. V and J are TRBV20-1 and TRBJ2-7; 8 positions match TRBD1. V was pared by 3 bases and J by 3 bases, with 13 bases of the junction left unmatched. This CDR3 has 16 residues. CDR1 and CDR2 from the germline V gene are DFQATT and SNEGSKA (reference sequence). Here the CDR3 DNA reads TGCAGTGCTAGTCGCTTACGTCTGGACAGGGTCTACGAGCAGTACTTC. Protein sequence: CSASRLRLDRVYEQYF.

This clonotype has only a few counts. The gene calls are TRBV2 and TRBJ1-6, with D possibly being TRBD1 (5 bases). Germline V gene lookup returns CDR1 SNHLY and CDR2 FYNNEI. Trimming left V 7 bases short and J 0 bases short, with 19 bases between. The CDR3 is 18 amino acids. CDR3 nucleotide sequence: TGTGCCAGCACCGGGACTCTTACCTGGAGCTCCTATAATTCACCCCTCCACTTT. Protein sequence: CASTGTLTWSSYNSPLHF. The whole variable domain, filled in from reference TRBV2 and TRBJ1-6, reads EPEVTQTPSHQVTQMGQEVILRCVPISNHLYFYWYRQILGQKVEFLVSFYNNEISEKSEIFDDQFSVERPDGSNFTLKIRSTKLEDSAMYFCASTGTLTWSSYNSPLHFGNGTRLTVT.

This clonotype has ten or more counts. The J gene is TRBJ1-2, the V gene TRBV20-1; possible D gene TRBD1, 6 bases. The V and J ends lost 3 bases and 2 bases respectively, with 10 bases between them. The CDR3 contains 13 residues. The germline V gene has CDR1 DFQATT and CDR2 SNEGSKA (reference sequence). The CDR3 DNA follows: TGCAGTGCTAGTGACAGGCGCAACTATGGCTACACCTTC. It is translated as CSASDRRNYGYTF.

This clonotype appeared many times. The V gene is TRBV3-1, the J gene TRBJ2-7, with 9 bases lining up with TRBD2. CDR1 is LGHDT and CDR2 is YNNKEL in the germline V gene (reference sequence). J lost 3 bases, V lost 1 base, and 1 base had no gene match. This CDR3 contains 14 residues. The chain's CDR3 is CASSQGAGGYEQYF. As DNA, the CDR3 is TGTGCCAGCAGCCAAGGAGCGGGAGGCTACGAGCAGTACTTC.

This clonotype was seen repeatedly, ten times or more. The gene calls are TRBV12-3 or TRBV12-4 and TRBJ1-6; D gene unclear. This CDR3 region has 16 residues. Trimming took off 6 bases at V and 9 bases at J, with 21 bases between the two ends. The CDR3 bases are TGTGCCAGCAGGGTAGCGGGGTTCCAAATTAGTTCACCCCTCCACTTT. It yields the protein CASRVAGFQISSPLHF.

The chain joins TRBV10-3 to TRBJ2-7; the D call may be TRBD1 or TRBD2 (5 bases each). CDR3 size: 14 residues. Germline CDR1 and CDR2: ENHRY and SYGVKD. Trimming pared 6 bases from V and 5 bases from J, leaving 17 bases between. CDR3 sequence reads: CAIRPPDGANEQYF. CDR3 DNA: TGTGCCATCAGACCACCGGACGGGGCCAACGAGCAGTACTTC.

The sample holds a few counts of this clonotype. This chain uses TRBV29-1 with TRBJ2-7; 14 bases are shared with TRBD2. Unmatched junction bases numbered 4, after V lost 3 bases and J lost 6 bases. The germline V gene has CDR1 SQVTM and CDR2 ANQGSEA. The CDR3 sequence is 14 residues long. CDR3 nucleotide sequence: TGCAGCGTTGATGGGACTAGCGGGAGCATCGAGCAGTACTTC. This encodes CSVDGTSGSIEQYF.

The chain carries TRBV4-3 and TRBJ2-7; D not resolved. The CDR3 consists of 15 residues. The germline V gene has CDR1 LGHNA and CDR2 YSLEER. V was cut by 0 bases and J by 2 bases, with 11 bases left in between. For the CDR3, the DNA is TGCGCCAGCAGCCAAGAGTTTGTGCCTACCTACGAGCAGTACTTC. Protein sequence: CASSQEFVPTYEQYF.

The table lists this clonotype with many counts. This chain connects TRBV7-9 to TRBJ1-1; D ambiguous. CDR1 and CDR2 (germline): SEHNR, FQNEAQ (reference sequence). Trimming shortened V by 4 bases and J by 4 bases, and 13 bases separated the two germline ends. CDR3 length: 14 residues. CDR3 coding DNA: TGTGCCAGCAGCTCCCGGGCTTTGACCACTGAAGCTTTCTTT. This translates into CASSSRALTTEAFF.

Notes on this clonotype: A read error may be the cause here, since a much bigger clone is one base away. The chain recombines TRBV15 with TRBJ2-5, with D maybe TRBD1 (7 bases). This CDR3 spans 16 amino acids. The germline gives CDR1 LNHNV, CDR2 YYDKDF (reference sequence). CDR3 loop: CTTSRDRVAGGKTQYF. The CDR3, as DNA: TGTACCACCAGCAGAGATCGTGTGGCAGGGGGGAAGACCCAGTACTTC. Complete variable domain (other parts from reference TRBV15 and TRBJ2-5): DAMVIQNPRYQVTQFGKPVTLSCSQTLNHNVMYWYQQKSSQAPKLLFHYYDKDFNNEADTPDNFQSRRPNTSFCFLDIRSPGLGDTAMYLCTTSRDRVAGGKTQYFGPGTRLLVL.

This clonotype was recorded a few times. The J gene is TRBJ1-1, the V gene TRBV20-1; no definite D call. This CDR3 contains 15 residues. Per the germline V gene, CDR1 is DFQATT and CDR2 is SNEGSKA (reference sequence). V was cut by 3 bases and J by 0 bases, with 14 bases left in between. The CDR3 DNA follows: TGCAGTGCTAGGGAATCACTTGGGCTGAACACTGAAGCTTTCTTT. Translating gives CSARESLGLNTEAFF.

The rearrangement links TRBV13 to TRBJ2-4; a possible D gene is TRBD2 (6 bases). Germline V gene lookup returns CDR1 PRHDT and CDR2 FYEKMQ (reference sequence). CDR3 length: 17 residues. With 5 bases removed from V and 0 bases from J, the gap between germline ends came to 17 bases. CDR3 region: CASSPQRAGLAKNIQYF. The CDR3 DNA reads TGTGCCAGCAGCCCTCAGCGGGCGGGACTAGCCAAAAACATTCAGTACTTC.

This clonotype was seen a handful of times. The V gene is TRBV25-1, the J gene TRBJ2-2; tentatively, D is TRBD2 (7 bases). This CDR3 is built from 15 residues. V gave up 6 bases and J gave up 4 bases, with 15 bases separating them. Germline V gives CDR1 MGHDK, CDR2 SYGVNS. The CDR3 nucleotides are TGTGCCAGCAGGGTAACGGGGGGCATCACCGGGGAGCTGTTTTTT. As protein: CASRVTGGITGELFF.

In this sample, this clonotype turned up many times. The rearrangement uses TRBV5-1 and TRBJ1-2, with a weak D call TRBD1 (5 bases). V lost 4 bases and J 0 bases, leaving 22 bases between the germline ends. CDR3 size: 18 residues. Germline V gene sequence: CDR1 SGHRS, CDR2 YFSETQ. The CDR3 nucleotides read TGCGCCAGCAGCAGCTTACGGATGGGGGGAGAAGCTAACTATGGCTACACCTTC. Its translation: CASSSLRMGGEANYGYTF.

This clonotype was found many times. The gene calls are TRBV2 and TRBJ2-2; the match to TRBD1 covers 7 bases. Germline V gene lookup returns CDR1 SNHLY and CDR2 FYNNEI. V was clipped by 9 bases and J by 4 bases; unmatched bases: 8. This CDR3 is built from 14 residues. CDR3 amino acids: CARKTGESTGELFF. CDR3 DNA sequence: TGTGCCAGGAAAACAGGGGAGTCCACCGGGGAGCTGTTTTTT.

This clonotype was seen at least ten times. The J gene is TRBJ2-7, the V gene TRBV3-1; 7 nucleotides agree with TRBD2. Germline values: CDR1 LGHDT, CDR2 YNNKEL (reference sequence). The CDR3 runs to 14 residues. The junction had 9 bases not matched to a gene; V was cut back by 4 bases and J by 6 bases. This CDR3 reads CASSLEGLAVEQYF. The CDR3, as DNA: TGTGCCAGCAGCCTTGAGGGCCTAGCGGTCGAGCAGTACTTC.

This rearrangement joins TRBV19 to TRBJ1-5; D is ambiguous. V lost 5 bases and J lost 3, with 11 bases in between. Germline V CDR1 and CDR2: LNHDA, SQIVND (reference sequence). The CDR3 has 14 residues. CDR3: CASSRAHSNQPQHF. In nucleotides, the CDR3 is TGTGCCAGTAGTCGGGCCCATTCCAATCAGCCCCAGCATTTT.

This clonotype was counted many times. The CDR3 protein is CASSYPAKLWTEAFF. CDR3 coding DNA: TGTGCCAGCAGTTACCCCGCGAAGTTGTGGACTGAAGCTTTCTTT. The V gene is TRBV6-2 or TRBV6-3, the J gene TRBJ1-1; D gene uncertain. Germline lookup yields CDR1 MNHEY and CDR2 SVGEGT. The CDR3 sequence is 15 residues long. The ends were cut back, 2 bases at V and 5 bases at J, with 15 bases in the middle.

The table lists this clonotype with a few counts. The genes are TRBV7-8 and TRBJ2-5; no reliable D call. There are 14 residues in the CDR3. Trimming stripped 2 bases from V and 2 bases from J, with 9 bases between. Per germline, CDR1 SGHVS and CDR2 FQNEAQ. Written as DNA, the CDR3 is TGTGCCAGCAGCTTAATTCAGTCACAAGAGACCCAGTACTTC. Protein: CASSLIQSQETQYF. The entire variable domain, with the rest obtained from reference TRBV7-8 and TRBJ2-5, is as follows: GAGVSQSPRYKVAKRGQDVALRCDPISGHVSLFWYQQALGQGPEFLTYFQNEAQLDKSGLPSDRFFAERPEGSVSTLKIQRTQQEDSAVYLCASSLIQSQETQYFGPGTRLLVL.

The chain recombines TRBV5-1 with TRBJ1-1, with no clear D. This CDR3 region has 13 residues. The V gene lost 1 base and the J gene lost 11 bases, with 15 bases spanning the gap. Germline lookup yields CDR1 SGHRS and CDR2 YFSETQ. Written as DNA, the CDR3 is TGCGCCAGCAGCTTGTCCCCAGCCCTAGGCGCTTTCTTT. Protein product: CASSLSPALGAFF.

Only a few counts were recorded for this clonotype. The rearrangement links TRBV24-1 to TRBJ1-3; 8 bases align to TRBD1. The CDR3 runs 15 residues. Germline V lookup: CDR1 KGHDR, CDR2 SFDVKD. V dropped 3 bases and J dropped 2; count of bases not matched to a gene: 2. The CDR3 nucleotides are TGTGCCACCAGTGATGCGGACAGGGCTGGAAACACCATATATTTT. Its translation: CATSDADRAGNTIYF.

This clonotype was counted between two and nine times. The J gene is TRBJ1-1, the V gene TRBV19, with 8 nucleotides matching TRBD1. This CDR3 comprises 19 residues. Germline CDR1 is LNHDA and CDR2 is SQIVND (reference sequence). V shed 4 bases, J shed 1 base, and the junction held 17 bases outside the gene matches. The DNA for the CDR3 is TGTGCCAGTAGTACGACAGGGGCGAGGTCGACGGAAAAGAACACTGAAGCTTTCTTT. This sequence encodes CASSTTGARSTEKNTEAFF.

This clonotype showed up many times. V usage is TRBV20-1 and J usage is TRBJ1-1, with D maybe TRBD1 (5 bases). Trimming took 3 bases from V and 3 from J, leaving 20 bases between them. CDR1 DFQATT and CDR2 SNEGSKA come from the germline V gene (reference sequence). The CDR3 runs to 16 residues. The CDR3 reads CSASRERGRDDTEAFF. The CDR3 DNA follows: TGCAGTGCTAGTCGTGAGAGGGGCAGGGATGACACTGAAGCTTTCTTT.

This chain links TRBV29-1 with TRBJ1-1; D remains unclear. CDR3 length: 11 residues. The germline V and J ends were trimmed by 3 bases and 11 bases, with 13 bases remaining between them. Per the germline V gene, CDR1 is SQVTM and CDR2 is ANQGSEA. CDR3 protein: CSVEWSQKAFF. As DNA, the CDR3 is TGCAGCGTTGAGTGGTCACAGAAGGCTTTCTTT.

The chain uses TRBV6-2 or TRBV6-3 and TRBJ2-7, with a possible D match to TRBD2 (5 bases). The CDR3 covers 17 residues. Trimming left V 8 bases short and J 4 bases short, with 27 bases between. Germline V lookup: CDR1 MNHEY, CDR2 SVGEGT. CDR3 sequence (DNA): TGTGCCAGCCTCCCTCTCCGGGCAGAGGGTCCTTTTTACGAGCAGTACTTC. It is translated as CASLPLRAEGPFYEQYF.

The V gene is TRBV20-1, the J gene TRBJ2-3, with TRBD2 matching 8 bases. The CDR3 contains 15 residues. The trim removed 4 bases at V and 6 bases at J, leaving 12 bases unmatched. CDR1 is DFQATT, CDR2 SNEGSKA, per germline (reference sequence). The CDR3 DNA is TGCAGTGCTACGGATGTCCAGCGGGAGTTGGATACGCAGTATTTT. Amino acid sequence: CSATDVQRELDTQYF.

In this sample, this clonotype turned up many times. The chain links TRBV12-3 or TRBV12-4 to TRBJ1-1; D not certain. Trimming pared 5 bases from V and 1 base from J, leaving 5 bases between. This CDR3 has 12 amino acids. CDR3 loop: CASSRGNTEAFF. CDR3 bases: TGTGCCAGCAGTCGCGGGAACACTGAAGCTTTCTTT.